The TCR beta chain described here comes from a study of technical replicates of blood from several donors (TCRdb year 2017). There are a few counts of this clone. This clone's antigen is unknown. No base qualities exist here, and no much larger clone lies one base off it. The library came from the immunoSEQ multiplex PCR assay. TCRdb carries this immuneACCESS record with in-frame sequences only. Its versions omit some clonotypes, under half of them owing to an unresolved V gene in the studies checked, with the rest unexplained. The sample has more than 75,000 clones on record, 95% to 96% of them singletons. The leading ten clones occupy approximately 0.4% of the sample. Including cysteine and phenylalanine, the CDR3 has 14 amino acids. Of all the DNA, just the CDR3 is kept, 42 bases in frame from base 1. The germline V gene yields MDHEN for CDR1 and SYDVKM for CDR2. The trim is 5 bases for V and 0 bases for J, with a gap of 10 bases between the germline ends.

The sequencing input was T cells isolated from PBMCs. This TCR came from a human donor in good health. The sequence links TRBV28 to TRBJ1-1; TRBD1 could be the D gene, as 6 bases match. The CDR3 reads as follows: CASSGGGLNTEAFF. The base sequence is TGTGCCAGCAGTGGGGGGGGCCTGAACACTGAAGCTTTCTTT.